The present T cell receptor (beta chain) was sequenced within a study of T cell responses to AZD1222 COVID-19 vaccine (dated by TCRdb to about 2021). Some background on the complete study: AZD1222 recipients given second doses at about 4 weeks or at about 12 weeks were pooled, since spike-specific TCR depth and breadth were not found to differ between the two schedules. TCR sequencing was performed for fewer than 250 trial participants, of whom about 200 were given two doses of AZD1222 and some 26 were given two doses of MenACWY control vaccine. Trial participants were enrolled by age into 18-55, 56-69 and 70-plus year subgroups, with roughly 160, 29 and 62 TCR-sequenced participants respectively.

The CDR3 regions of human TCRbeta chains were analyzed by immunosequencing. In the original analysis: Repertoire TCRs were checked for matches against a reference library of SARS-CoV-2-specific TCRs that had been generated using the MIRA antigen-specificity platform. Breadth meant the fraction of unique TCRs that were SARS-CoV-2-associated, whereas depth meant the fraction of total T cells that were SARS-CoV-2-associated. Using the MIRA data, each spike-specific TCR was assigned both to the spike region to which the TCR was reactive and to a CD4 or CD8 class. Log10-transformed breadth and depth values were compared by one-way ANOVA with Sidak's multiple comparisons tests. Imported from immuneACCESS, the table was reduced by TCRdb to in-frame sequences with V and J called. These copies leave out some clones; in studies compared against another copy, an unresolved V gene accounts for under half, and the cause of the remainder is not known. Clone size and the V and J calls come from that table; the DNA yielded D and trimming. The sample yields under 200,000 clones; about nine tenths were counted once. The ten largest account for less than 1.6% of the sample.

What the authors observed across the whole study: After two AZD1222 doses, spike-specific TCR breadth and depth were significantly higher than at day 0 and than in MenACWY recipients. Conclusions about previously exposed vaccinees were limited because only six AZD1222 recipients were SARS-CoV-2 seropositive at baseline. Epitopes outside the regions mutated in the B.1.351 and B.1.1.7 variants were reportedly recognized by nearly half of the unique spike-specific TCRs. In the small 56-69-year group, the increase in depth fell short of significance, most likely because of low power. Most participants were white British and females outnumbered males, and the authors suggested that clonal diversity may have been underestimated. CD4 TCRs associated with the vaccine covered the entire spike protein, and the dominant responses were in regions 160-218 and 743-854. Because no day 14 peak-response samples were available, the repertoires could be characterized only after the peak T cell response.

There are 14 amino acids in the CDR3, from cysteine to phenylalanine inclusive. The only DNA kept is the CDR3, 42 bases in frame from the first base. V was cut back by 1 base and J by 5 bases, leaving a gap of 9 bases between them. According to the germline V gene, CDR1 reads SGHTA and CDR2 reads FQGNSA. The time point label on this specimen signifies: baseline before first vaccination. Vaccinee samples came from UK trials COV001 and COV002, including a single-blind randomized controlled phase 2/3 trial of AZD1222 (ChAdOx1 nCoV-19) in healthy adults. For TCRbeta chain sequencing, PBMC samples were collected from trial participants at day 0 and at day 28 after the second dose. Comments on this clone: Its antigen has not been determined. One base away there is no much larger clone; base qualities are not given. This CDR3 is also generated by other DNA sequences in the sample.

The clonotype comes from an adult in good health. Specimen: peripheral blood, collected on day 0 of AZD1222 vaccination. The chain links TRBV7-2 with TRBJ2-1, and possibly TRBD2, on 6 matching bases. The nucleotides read TGTGCCAGCAGCTTAGTGGCGGGGAACAATGAGCAGTTCTTC. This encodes CASSLVAGNNEQFF.